These 6 T cell receptor beta chains were all obtained from the same sample, sequenced in a study of cytomegalovirus exposure and HLA in healthy donors. This PCR relied on a set of 60 Vbeta primers and 13 Jbeta primers. This table comes from immunoSEQ multiplex PCR, and its TCRdb copy is limited to in-frame clones, with some not included. The sample has approximately 140,000 clones, roughly 85% seen once. What was sequenced was PBMCs. Every receptor here comes from a boy aged 10-17 years in good health and CMV-seronegative.

V gene TRBV4-1 combines with J gene TRBJ2-1; D possibly corresponds to TRBD2 (6 bases). The CDR3 length is 18 residues. V shed 4 bases and J shed 7 bases, with 26 bases lying between them. CDR1 and CDR2 from the germline V gene are MGHRA and YSYEKL. The CDR3 reads CASSPGLARGLARNEQFF. DNA of the CDR3: TGCGCCAGCAGCCCCGGACTGGCCCGGGGGTTGGCCAGAAATGAGCAGTTCTTC.

The chain is built from TRBV5-1 and TRBJ2-7; possibly TRBD1 for D (6 bases). The V gene lost 4 bases and the J gene lost 0 bases, with 20 bases spanning the gap. CDR3 size: 17 residues. Looked up from germline, CDR1 is SGHRS and CDR2 is YFSETQ. The CDR3 DNA is TGCGCCAGCAGCGCGGGCCCTACAGGGACCTTCTCCTACGAGCAGTACTTC. It yields the protein CASSAGPTGTFSYEQYF. The full variable domain, its missing parts supplied by reference TRBV5-1 and TRBJ2-7, is KAGVTQTPRYLIKTRGQQVTLSCSPISGHRSVSWYQQTPGQGLQFLFEYFSETQRNKGNFPGRFSGRQFSNSRSEMNVSTLELGDSALYLCASSAGPTGTFSYEQYFGPGTRLTVT.

The chain carries TRBV6-5 and TRBJ1-5; D gene unclear. The CDR3 loop spans 13 amino acids. CDR1 and CDR2 (germline): MNHEY, SVGAGI. Trimming pared 8 bases from V and 9 bases from J, leaving 17 bases between. The CDR3 protein is CASRWTEKGPQHF. The CDR3 DNA is TGTGCCAGCCGTTGGACTGAGAAAGGGCCCCAGCATTTT.

A remark on this clone: Within the sample, other DNA sequences also encode this same CDR3. The chain combines TRBV5-6 with TRBJ1-1, with TRBD1 matching 8 bases. V dropped 4 bases and J dropped 1; count of bases not matched to a gene: 6. CDR1 and CDR2 from the germline V gene are SGHDT and YYEEEE. The CDR3 covers 15 residues. CDR3 sequence: CASSRRTGRNTEAFF. In nucleotides, the CDR3 is TGTGCCAGCAGCCGCCGGACAGGGCGGAACACTGAAGCTTTCTTT.

As regards this clone: This specimen includes other DNA sequences encoding the same CDR3. The chain recombines TRBV30 with TRBJ2-7; D is unresolved. The V and J ends lost 0 bases and 5 bases respectively, with 5 bases between them. CDR3 length: 11 amino acids. Germline CDR1 reads GTSNPN; CDR2 reads SVGIG (reference sequence). CDR3 in amino acids: CAWSVRDEQYF. The CDR3 DNA follows: TGTGCCTGGAGTGTTCGCGACGAGCAGTACTTC.

The sample holds a few counts of this clone. The CDR3, as DNA: TGCGCCAGCAGCCACAAACAGGGTTTCAGCAATCAGCCCCAGCATTTT. It specifies CASSHKQGFSNQPQHF. The rearrangement links TRBV4-3 to TRBJ1-5; perhaps TRBD1 as D (6 bases). This CDR3 comprises 16 residues. Trimming took 3 bases from V and 1 from J, leaving 13 bases between them. Germline CDR1 reads LGHNA; CDR2 reads YSLEER.